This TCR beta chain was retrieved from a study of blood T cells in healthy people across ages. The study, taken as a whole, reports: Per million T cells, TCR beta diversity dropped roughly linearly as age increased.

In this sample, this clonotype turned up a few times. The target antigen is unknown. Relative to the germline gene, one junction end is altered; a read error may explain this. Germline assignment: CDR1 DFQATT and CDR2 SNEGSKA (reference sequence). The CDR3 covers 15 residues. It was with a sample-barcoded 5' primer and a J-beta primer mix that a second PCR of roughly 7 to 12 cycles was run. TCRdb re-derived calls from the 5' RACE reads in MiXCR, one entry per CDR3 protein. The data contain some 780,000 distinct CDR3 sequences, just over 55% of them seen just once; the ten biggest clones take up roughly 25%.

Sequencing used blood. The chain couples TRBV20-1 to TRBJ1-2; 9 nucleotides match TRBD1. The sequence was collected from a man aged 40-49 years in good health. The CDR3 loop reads CSSRGRTGGAYGYTF. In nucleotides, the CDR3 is TGCAGTTCTAGAGGCCGAACAGGGGGCGCGTATGGCTACACCTTC.